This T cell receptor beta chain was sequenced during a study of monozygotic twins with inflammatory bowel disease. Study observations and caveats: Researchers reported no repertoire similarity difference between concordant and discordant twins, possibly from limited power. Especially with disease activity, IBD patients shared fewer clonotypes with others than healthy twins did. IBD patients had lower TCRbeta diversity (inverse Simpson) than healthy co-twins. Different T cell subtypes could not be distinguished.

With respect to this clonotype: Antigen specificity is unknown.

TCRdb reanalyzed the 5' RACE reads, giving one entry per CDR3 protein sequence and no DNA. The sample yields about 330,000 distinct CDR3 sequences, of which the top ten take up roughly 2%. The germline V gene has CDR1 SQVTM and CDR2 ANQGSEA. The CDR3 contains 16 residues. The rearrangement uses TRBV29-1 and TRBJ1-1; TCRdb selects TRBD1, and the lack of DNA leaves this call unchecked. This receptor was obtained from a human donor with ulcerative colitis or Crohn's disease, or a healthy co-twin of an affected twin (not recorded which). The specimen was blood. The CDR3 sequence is CSVDDDDRESNTEAFF. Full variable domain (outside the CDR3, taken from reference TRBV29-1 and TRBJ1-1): SAVISQKPSRDICQRGTSLTIQCQVDSQVTMMFWYRQQPGQSLTLIATANQGSEATYESGFVIDKFPISRPNLTFSTLTVSNMSPEDSSIYLCSVDDDDRESNTEAFFGQGTRLTVV.